One and the same sample provided the 2 T cell receptor beta chains below, sequenced in a study of beta chain features in type 1 diabetes. Expressed TCRB transcripts were sequenced because the isolated RNA had all been reverse transcribed beforehand. Clones were read by immunoSEQ multiplex PCR, and TCRdb kept only the in-frame ones, dropping some. Of under 450,000 clones detected, about 15% appear once; the ten largest clones hold roughly 0.035%. The specimen was naive CD4+ T cells from blood. These receptors were taken from a man aged 30 to 45 in good health.

The chain couples TRBV11-3 to TRBJ2-2; D gene unclear. Deletions cut 4 bases from V and 2 bases from J, with 8 bases between. Germline CDR1 and CDR2: SGHNT and YENEEA. This CDR3 has 14 residues. The CDR3 protein is CASSSSANTGELFF. The CDR3 nucleotides read TGTGCCAGCAGCTCGTCAGCAAACACCGGGGAGCTGTTTTTT.

At least ten counts were recorded for this clone. This rearrangement joins TRBV29-1 to TRBJ2-3; D perhaps matches TRBD1 (5 bases). Germline CDR1 SQVTM, CDR2 ANQGSEA. V gave up 3 bases and J gave up 4 bases, with 8 bases separating them. CDR3 length: 12 residues. The DNA of the CDR3 is TGCAGCGTTGATAACAGGCCAGATACGCAGTATTTT. It translates to CSVDNRPDTQYF.